This entry concerns a single TCR beta chain. TCRdb's copy holds only in-frame clones and misses some; the assay was immunoSEQ multiplex PCR. The sample contains about 49,000 clones, roughly 92% of which appear only once. These data belong to a study of technical replicates of blood from a handful of donors. The CDR3 contains 14 residues. Trimming shortened V by 4 bases and J by 4 bases, and 11 bases separated the two germline ends. Germline CDR1 reads ENHRY; CDR2 reads SYGVKD. V gene TRBV10-3 combines with J gene TRBJ1-5, with no clear D. The TCR comes from a human donor in good health. Some clones in this sample may be carry-over from other donors' samples. The specimen sequenced was PBMCs. The CDR3 loop reads CAISVAEKNQPQHF. The CDR3, as DNA: TGTGCCATCAGTGTTGCGGAGAAAAATCAGCCCCAGCATTTT.